These T cell receptor beta chains were read from a single sample in a study of a mutant IDH1 vaccine in newly diagnosed glioma. These TCRs are of unknown antigen specificity. Profiled with immunoSEQ multiplex PCR; TCRdb holds only in-frame clones, not every one. This repertoire shows about 56,000 clones, around three quarters found once; its top ten account for roughly 5.3%. The source material was PBMCs, sampled from a glioma patient whose treatment included an IDH1 peptide vaccine. The receptors stem from a man aged 50-59 years with glioma. Both conserved end residues are part of each CDR3. Some rows mark clone size as missing; the rest say once, few, many or name a class of expanded clone.

CASSTRGASNQPQHF,TRBV19,NA
CASSLGLSVAGNTIYF,TRBV7-9,NA
CASSLGGMNTEAFF,TRBV7-8,NA
CASSIFGFTAQHF,TRBV19,NA
CASARTVEQYF,TRBV6-1,few
CASSLGQGNQPQHF,TRBV4-3,NA
CASSLAAGVLNEQFF,TRBV7-2,NA
CASSTSTDTQYF,TRBV25-1,NA
CASTPDSGRGPQHF,TRBV19,few
CASSLRTGSQETQYF,TRBV14,once
CAITSVQGQSSGANVLTF,TRBV10-3,NA
CASIPTGWATDTQYF,TRBV19,NA
CASSLGGEPYEQYF,TRBV5-1,NA
CASSYFTGREAFF,TRBV6-6,NA
CASSSGQAAYEQYF,TRBV5-1,few
CASSLGQGLNNEQFF,TRBV28,once
CASSPGGRDTGELFF,TRBV7-2,NA
CASSFAGGQGQETQYF,TRBV5-4,once
CASSGGISSYEQYF,TRBV7-2,NA
CSARAGEIEAFF,TRBV29-1,few
CASSQGVRGDQPQHF,TRBV4-3,NA
CASCSGGGDEKLFF,TRBV6-1,NA
CAWTYRGMNTEAFF,TRBV30,NA
CASRRDRENTEAFF,TRBV7-8,NA
CASSSQGGWNQPQHF,TRBV7-2,NA
CASSLPPYTTYGYTF,TRBV5-4,NA
CASSPGGGHYNEQFF,TRBV9,NA
CASSLGRSGYTF,TRBV13,once
CASSLEPAGGYTF,TRBV11-2,NA
CASSQAGFEQYF,TRBV4-1,NA
CASWDRERGYTF,TRBV19,NA
CASSSPSEVAFF,TRBV6-5,NA
CASSEAYRGAGNQPQHF,TRBV6-1,NA
CASSLWSGNTIYF,TRBV5-6,NA
CASSAYYGYTF,TRBV10-1,NA
CASSLETGGVVSRTEAFF,TRBV7-9,large
CASRYGANTEAFF,TRBV2,NA
CAWSPPGKAFF,TRBV30,NA
CASSVGWRGTDTQYF,TRBV9,NA
CASSRDSPYEQYF,TRBV5-1,NA
CASSLDRVTGELFF,TRBV5-4,NA
CASSFEGARGQPQHF,TRBV27,few
CASSSYRGEDYGYTF,TRBV7-8,NA
CASSPGTDINEKLFF,TRBV5-1,NA
CASSAETGGTEAFF,TRBV7-9,NA
CSVEDSGYEQYF,TRBV29-1,NA
CASSLGAHTGELFF,TRBV27,NA
CASSFRALTEAFF,TRBV27,NA
CASSPGGSGGPGELFF,TRBV5-4,NA
CASSLPFRRADEQYF,TRBV11-2,NA
CASSLASGGTYEQYF,TRBV5-4,NA
CASSRALSSQPQHF,TRBV5-5,once
CASMLSTGVQPQHF,TRBV6-1,NA
CASSQIAGEKLFF,TRBV6-1,few
CASSEEFTEAFF,TRBV10-2,NA
CASSLDTDYGYTF,TRBV4-1,NA
CASSGEAADTQYF,TRBV5-6,NA
CASSRSRGRDTQYF,TRBV7-2,NA
CASSQPGTGLSYEQYF,TRBV5-6,NA
CASSLWGDRGGNTIYF,TRBV28,NA